This entry features one TCR beta chain sequence. Its specific antigen is unknown. Base-call qualities are not available, and no considerably larger clone is one nucleotide away. The data stem from a study of T cell responses to AZD1222 COVID-19 vaccine (dated by TCRdb to 2020 to 2022). Concerning the study at large: AZD1222 recipients with second doses at about 4 weeks or about 12 weeks were pooled, because spike-specific TCR depth and breadth did not differ between schedules. TCR sequencing was performed for about 250 trial participants, of whom around 200 were given two doses of AZD1222 and around 25 were given two doses of MenACWY control vaccine. Trial participants were enrolled by age into 18-55, 56-69 and 70-plus year subgroups, with around 150, 28 and 57 TCR-sequenced participants respectively.

Reading the label with the study, this specimen's time point is: baseline before first vaccination. Samples from vaccinated people were obtained from the UK trials COV001 and COV002, which included a single-blind randomized controlled phase 2/3 trial of AZD1222 (ChAdOx1 nCoV-19) in healthy adults. Trial participant PBMC samples were collected at day 0 and day 28 after the second dose for TCRbeta chain sequencing. Beyond this particular receptor, the publication reports: The 56-69-year group was small, and its depth increase did not reach significance, likely because of low power. After two AZD1222 doses, both the breadth and the depth of spike-specific TCRs were significantly higher than at day 0 and than in MenACWY recipients. Reportedly, close to half of the unique spike-specific TCRs recognized epitopes lying outside the regions that are mutated in the B.1.351 and B.1.1.7 variants. CD4 TCRs associated with the vaccine covered the entire spike protein, and the dominant responses were in regions 160-218 and 743-854. No day 14 peak-response samples were available, so repertoires were characterized only after the peak T cell response. Conclusions about previously exposed vaccinees were limited because only 5 or 6 AZD1222 recipients were SARS-CoV-2 seropositive at baseline. Participants were mostly white British, with more females than males. The authors suggested clonal diversity may have been underestimated.

The CDR3 regions of human TCRbeta chains were analyzed by immunosequencing. On the authors' methods: TCRs in the repertoires were matched against a reference library of SARS-CoV-2-specific TCRs that had been generated with the MIRA antigen-specificity platform. Breadth was defined as the fraction of unique TCRs that were SARS-CoV-2-associated, and depth was defined as the fraction of total T cells that were SARS-CoV-2-associated. Using the MIRA data, every spike-specific TCR was mapped to the spike region that the TCR reacted to and assigned to either a CD4 or a CD8 class. Log10-transformed breadth and depth values were compared by one-way ANOVA with Sidak's multiple comparisons tests. What TCRdb holds here is the immuneACCESS table cut down to in-frame rearrangements. Part of the clones is not present; checked against another copy, under half of the missing clones reflect an unresolved V gene, and the others are unexplained. The V and J calls and clone size come from that table; D and trimming were worked out from the DNA. The sample table contains around 100,000 clones; only one count was recorded for about nine tenths of them. Jointly, the top ten make up about 4.8% of the sample.

The clonotype comes from an adult in good health. The sequenced sample was peripheral blood, obtained on day 0 of AZD1222 vaccination.

CDR3 sequence: CASTKPGQGLTPLHF. DNA sequence: TGTGCCAGCACCAAACCGGGACAGGGGTTGACACCCCTCCACTTT. This receptor chain uses TRBV7-9 and TRBJ1-6, with 10 middle bases fitting TRBD1. There are 15 amino acids in the CDR3, from cysteine to phenylalanine inclusive. Only the CDR3 part of the read is kept: 45 bases, read in frame from the first base. Taken from the germline V gene (reference sequence), the CDR1 and CDR2 loops are SEHNR and FQNEAQ. Compared with germline, V lacks 7 bases and J lacks 11 bases; bases without a gene match: 11.